The 31 T cell receptor beta chains below were found in one sample sequenced in a study of regulatory T cells in long-lasting Graves disease. According to the study, TCR beta libraries were built with iRepertoire HTBI primers and CDR3-region Arm-PCR. TCRdb re-derived calls from the multiplex PCR reads in MiXCR, one entry per CDR3 protein. This repertoire shows roughly 360,000 distinct CDR3 sequences, approximately 23% found once; its top ten account for roughly a quarter. Time point of the sample: persistent/refractory GD, antithyroid drugs over 5 years with positive TRAb. After RNA was extracted from PBMCs, the TCR library was made from it. Here the sequenced sample was peripheral blood mononuclear cells (PBMCs), taken when the disease was refractory, from a patient treated with antithyroid drugs. Receptors originate from a middle-aged woman with Graves disease.

The chain employs TRBV7-6 and TRBJ2-2, with 11 positions matching TRBD1. The CDR3 is 15 amino acids. The V and J ends lost 6 bases and 3 bases, in that order; junction bases with no gene match: 3. Germline CDR1 and CDR2: SGHVS and FNYEAQ. The CDR3 is CASSWGQGDTGELFF. In nucleotides, the CDR3 is TGTGCCAGCAGTTGGGGACAGGGGGACACCGGGGAGCTGTTTTTT.

The chain links TRBV6-1 to TRBJ2-2, with TRBD1 matching 7 bases. V shed 7 bases, J shed 0 bases, and the junction held 8 bases outside the gene matches. Germline values: CDR1 MNHNS, CDR2 SASEGT. The CDR3 is 16 amino acids. In nucleotides, the CDR3 is TGTGCCAGCACTACCCCGGGACAGCCGAACACCGGGGAGCTGTTTTTT. Protein sequence: CASTTPGQPNTGELFF.

The genes are TRBV7-6 and TRBJ2-7, with D possibly TRBD1 on 6 matching bases. This CDR3 is 15 amino acids long. Trimming removed 2 bases at V and 6 bases at J, with 17 bases between. Germline V gene data show CDR1 as SGHVS and CDR2 as FNYEAQ. CDR3 in DNA: TGTGCCAGCAGCTTATATACAGGGCCTTCCGGCGAGCAGTACTTC. Its translation is CASSLYTGPSGEQYF. Looking up the rest from reference TRBV7-6 and TRBJ2-7 gives the full variable domain: GAGVSQSPRYKVTKRGQDVALRCDPISGHVSLYWYRQALGQGPEFLTYFNYEAQQDKSGLPNDRFSAERPEGSISTLTIQRTEQRDSAMYRCASSLYTGPSGEQYFGPGTRLTVT.

This clonotype was observed many times. The chain couples TRBV20-1 to TRBJ1-5, with D unclear. V gave up 0 bases and J gave up 5 bases, with 11 bases separating them. In germline, CDR1 is DFQATT, CDR2 SNEGSKA (reference sequence). The length of the CDR3 is 14 residues. CDR3 coding DNA: TGCAGTGCTAGAGAAGGGTGGACCGATCAGCCCCAGCATTTT. It is translated as CSAREGWTDQPQHF.

This clonotype was detected only a few times. The chain recombines TRBV9 with TRBJ2-5, with no clear D. V was clipped by 0 bases and J by 1 base, with 10 bases between them. The CDR3 has 15 residues. The V gene's germline CDR1 is SGDLS and CDR2 YYNGEE. The CDR3 loop reads CASSVGVGPQETQYF. DNA of the CDR3: TGTGCCAGCAGCGTAGGAGTGGGTCCCCAAGAGACCCAGTACTTC.

This clonotype came up many times. The chain recombines TRBV3-1 with TRBJ2-5; no firm D call. This CDR3 is built from 14 residues. CDR1 is LGHDT, CDR2 YNNKEL, per germline (reference sequence). Trimming took 0 bases from V and 2 from J, leaving 7 bases between them. The CDR3 loop is CASSQDTAQETQYF. CDR3 coding DNA: TGTGCCAGCAGCCAAGATACGGCACAAGAGACCCAGTACTTC.

J is TRBJ2-1 and V is TRBV11-2, with 8 bases lining up with TRBD2. The V segment lost 6 bases and the J segment 4 bases; nucleotides outside the gene matches: 8. The CDR3 spans 15 residues. Germline V gene sequence: CDR1 SGHAT, CDR2 FQNNGV. CDR3 nucleotide sequence: TGTGCCAGCAGACGACCGGGACTAGGTTACAATGAGCAGTTCTTC. Its protein is CASRRPGLGYNEQFF. Full variable domain (missing parts from reference TRBV11-2 and TRBJ2-1): EAGVAQSPRYKIIEKRQSVAFWCNPISGHATLYWYQQILGQGPKLLIQFQNNGVVDDSQLPKDRFSAERLKGVDSTLKIQPAKLEDSAVYLCASRRPGLGYNEQFFGPGTRLTVL.

As for this clonotype: The CDR3 end shows no conserved phenylalanine or tryptophan, and so a read error is likely. The genes are TRBV11-2 and TRBJ1-1, with 7 bases lining up with TRBD1. V was clipped by 4 bases and J by 0 bases; unmatched bases: 2. CDR1 is SGHAT, CDR2 FQNNGV, per germline. The CDR3 runs 14 residues. CDR3 DNA sequence: TGTGCCAGCAGCTCGGGACAGCTGAACACTGAAGCTTTCTCT. It translates to CASSSGQLNTEAFS.

This clonotype was picked up a small number of times. The chain carries TRBV28 and TRBJ2-7; no firm D call. Per germline, CDR1 MDHEN and CDR2 SYDVKM. Trimming pared 8 bases from V and 1 base from J, leaving 9 bases between. The CDR3 has 12 residues. The CDR3 bases are TGTGCCAGCGGTCTAACATCCTACGAGCAGTACTTC. Its protein product is CASGLTSYEQYF. Full variable domain (outside the CDR3, taken from reference TRBV28 and TRBJ2-7): DVKVTQSSRYLVKRTGEKVFLECVQDMDHENMFWYRQDPGLGLRLIYFSYDVKMKEKGDIPEGYSVSREKKERFSLILESASTNQTSMYLCASGLTSYEQYFGPGTRLTVT.

In this sample, this clonotype turned up many times. The V call is TRBV20-1, the J call TRBJ2-5; D is ambiguous. The CDR3 length is 15 residues. Trimming pared 0 bases from V and 1 base from J, leaving 12 bases between. Germline V gene lookup returns CDR1 DFQATT and CDR2 SNEGSKA (reference sequence). CDR3 sequence (DNA): TGCAGTGCTAGAGATCGTATAACGGCCCAAGAGACCCAGTACTTC. This codes for CSARDRITAQETQYF.

The chain is built from TRBV6-1 and TRBJ1-1; D perhaps matches TRBD1 (6 bases). V lost 9 bases and J 7 bases, leaving 18 bases between the germline ends. This CDR3 spans 13 amino acids. In germline, CDR1 is MNHNS, CDR2 SASEGT. As DNA, the CDR3 is TGTGCCAGTCGGGACACCGCGGAGGGTGAAGCTTTCTTT. It translates to CASRDTAEGEAFF.

This clonotype was picked up a small number of times. The genes are TRBV5-1 and TRBJ1-6; 7 bases are shared with TRBD1. With V trimmed by 5 bases and J by 5 bases, 7 bases remained unmatched. Germline V gene sequence: CDR1 SGHRS, CDR2 YFSETQ. The CDR3 is 15 residues long. In nucleotides, the CDR3 is TGCGCCAGCAGACCCAGGGGGACCGATAATTCACCCCTCCACTTT. Its translation: CASRPRGTDNSPLHF.

On this clonotype: The CDR3 ends on some other residue instead of the conserved phenylalanine or tryptophan, so this is likely a read error. V is TRBV28 and J is TRBJ1-5, with a possible D match to TRBD1 (6 bases). The CDR3 sequence is 13 residues long. The V end was cut by 3 bases, the J end by 6 bases, with 9 bases between. Germline V gene sequence: CDR1 MDHEN, CDR2 SYDVKM. CDR3 sequence (DNA): TGTGCCAGCAGTTTCTCAGGGGTTCAGCCCCAGCATTCT. It translates to CASSFSGVQPQHS.

The J gene is TRBJ2-5, the V gene TRBV12-3 or TRBV12-4, with unresolved D. The CDR3 is made up of 11 amino acids. V was pared by 4 bases and J by 6 bases, with 6 bases between. The CDR3 nucleotides read TGTGCCAGCAGTTCCCTCAAGACCCAGTACTTC. Protein: CASSSLKTQYF.

The genes are TRBV15 and TRBJ1-2; the D gene is possibly TRBD1 (5 bases). Trimming took 5 bases from V and 3 from J, leaving 13 bases between them. The CDR3 has 14 amino acids. The germline V gene encodes CDR1 LNHNV and CDR2 YYDKDF (reference sequence). CDR3 nucleotides: TGTGCCACCAGCGTAGTTGAGGGGTACTATGGCTACACCTTC. It encodes CATSVVEGYYGYTF. Full variable domain (outside the CDR3, taken from reference TRBV15 and TRBJ1-2): DAMVIQNPRYQVTQFGKPVTLSCSQTLNHNVMYWYQQKSSQAPKLLFHYYDKDFNNEADTPDNFQSRRPNTSFCFLDIRSPGLGDTAMYLCATSVVEGYYGYTFGSGTRLTVV.

This clonotype appeared a few times. The genes are TRBV11-2 and TRBJ2-7; TRBD2 aligns across 10 bases. Germline CDR1 SGHAT, CDR2 FQNNGV. After removal of 4 bases from V and 7 bases from J, the junction contained 7 bases not matched to a gene. This CDR3 is built from 14 residues. The CDR3 sequence: CASSSLAGAGEQYF. CDR3 nucleotides: TGTGCCAGCAGCTCTCTAGCGGGAGCGGGAGAGCAGTACTTC.

This clonotype has at least ten counts. The chain couples TRBV10-3 to TRBJ2-7; no reliable D call. The germline V gene has CDR1 ENHRY and CDR2 SYGVKD. There are 12 residues in the CDR3. Trimming took 8 bases from V and 3 from J, leaving 11 bases between them. The CDR3 spells CAILGPGYEQYF. The CDR3 DNA reads TGTGCCATCCTAGGACCCGGCTACGAGCAGTACTTC.

The chain couples TRBV5-1 to TRBJ2-7, with TRBD2 matching 10 bases. V lost 0 bases to trimming and J lost 12 bases; unmatched junction nucleotides: 6. CDR1 and CDR2 (germline): SGHRS, YFSETQ. CDR3 length equals 13 residues. The CDR3 loop reads CASSLVEGLAAYF. The CDR3 bases are TGCGCCAGCAGCTTGGTCGAAGGACTAGCGGCGTACTTC.

The V call is TRBV9, the J call TRBJ1-2; TRBD1 aligns across 10 bases. Germline V lookup: CDR1 SGDLS, CDR2 YYNGEE. The CDR3 length is 15 residues. With V trimmed by 0 bases and J by 7 bases, 6 bases remained unmatched. The chain's CDR3 is CASSVDGTGVTGYTF. CDR3 nucleotides: TGTGCCAGCAGCGTAGATGGGACAGGGGTGACTGGCTACACCTTC.

The rearrangement uses TRBV6-2 or TRBV6-3 and TRBJ2-2; 7 bases align to TRBD2. This CDR3 comprises 14 residues. Trimming at V came to 6 bases and at J to 6 bases, leaving 7 bases not matched to a gene. Germline CDR1 reads MNHEY; CDR2 reads SVGEGT. CDR3 region: CASRSGKWPGELFF. CDR3 coding DNA: TGTGCCAGCAGGAGCGGGAAGTGGCCCGGGGAGCTGTTTTTT.

V is TRBV15 and J is TRBJ1-1; D possibly corresponds to TRBD1 (5 bases). Deletions cut 2 bases from V and 3 bases from J, with 10 bases between. Germline assignment: CDR1 LNHNV and CDR2 YYDKDF (reference sequence). The CDR3 consists of 14 residues. CDR3 in amino acids: CATSRQGSYTEAFF. The CDR3 region has the DNA TGTGCCACCAGCAGACAGGGTAGTTACACTGAAGCTTTCTTT.

This clonotype was counted many times. This chain connects TRBV20-1 to TRBJ1-5; the D gene is possibly TRBD1 (5 bases). The CDR3 loop spans 15 amino acids. The V end lost 3 bases, the J end lost 3 bases, and 15 bases lay between the germline ends. Germline V gives CDR1 DFQATT, CDR2 SNEGSKA (reference sequence). CDR3 sequence: CSARGRTRVNQPQHF. The CDR3 DNA is TGCAGTGCTAGGGGACGGACAAGGGTCAATCAGCCCCAGCATTTT.

This clonotype showed up many times. The chain joins TRBV7-2 to TRBJ2-5; D tentatively fits TRBD1 or TRBD2 (5 bases each). This CDR3 has 13 residues. V was pared by 3 bases and J by 9 bases, with 14 bases between. The germline gives CDR1 SGHTA, CDR2 FQGNSA. The CDR3: CASSFDRGSAQYF. Written as DNA, the CDR3 is TGTGCCAGCAGCTTCGACCGGGGCTCGGCCCAGTACTTC. The full variable domain, in which reference TRBV7-2 and TRBJ2-5 provide the parts outside the CDR3, is GAGVSQSPSNKVTEKGKDVELRCDPISGHTALYWYRQSLGQGLEFLIYFQGNSAPDKSGLPSDRFSAERTGGSVSTLTIQRTQQEDSAVYLCASSFDRGSAQYFGPGTRLLVL.

This clonotype has a count of ten or more. V gene TRBV27 combines with J gene TRBJ2-5, with 15 bases identical to TRBD2. V lost 3 bases to trimming and J lost 7 bases; unmatched junction nucleotides: 9. The CDR3 is 17 amino acids. In germline, CDR1 is MNHEY, CDR2 SMNVEV (reference sequence). The CDR3 sequence is CASSFRTSGRAEWTQYF. The CDR3 nucleotides are TGTGCCAGCAGTTTTAGGACTAGCGGGAGGGCCGAGTGGACCCAGTACTTC.

This clonotype was counted at least ten times. CDR3 bases: TGTGCCACCAGCAGAGCGGGGAATTCGGGTTCCTGCGACGGACTTGATGAAAAACTGTTTTTT. Translating it yields CATSRAGNSGSCDGLDEKLFF. The chain combines TRBV15 with TRBJ1-4; no definite D call. V was clipped by 1 base and J by 6 bases, with 30 bases between them. CDR1 is LNHNV and CDR2 is YYDKDF in the germline V gene (reference sequence). CDR3 size: 21 residues.

The chain carries TRBV5-1 and TRBJ1-3; 8 nucleotides match TRBD1. The CDR3 sequence is 17 residues long. Germline CDR1 SGHRS, CDR2 YFSETQ. The V gene end was trimmed by 1 base and the J gene end by 1 base; junction bases not matched to a gene: 7. The CDR3 loop is CASSLQGALSSGNTIYF. The DNA of the CDR3 is TGCGCCAGCAGCTTGCAGGGGGCCCTGAGTTCTGGAAACACCATATATTTT.

This clonotype was seen ten or more times. V is TRBV6-1 and J is TRBJ2-5; the D gene is possibly TRBD2 (6 bases). Germline values: CDR1 MNHNS, CDR2 SASEGT. The CDR3 extends over 13 amino acids. V lost 5 bases to trimming and J lost 7 bases, with 14 bases between them. The CDR3 spells CASSHGGQGTQYF. The CDR3 DNA follows: TGTGCCAGCAGTCACGGGGGTCAGGGGACCCAGTACTTC.

The chain has TRBV7-9 and TRBJ2-3, with 10 nucleotides matching TRBD2. The length of the CDR3 is 16 residues. J gave up 2 bases and V 5 bases, and 7 bases lay outside the gene matches. Per germline, CDR1 SEHNR and CDR2 FQNEAQ (reference sequence). CDR3 coding DNA: TGTGCCAGCAGCAGAGGACTAGCGGAAAACACAGATACGCAGTATTTT. Its translation: CASSRGLAENTDTQYF. Filled out from reference TRBV7-9 and TRBJ2-3, the complete variable domain reads DTGVSQNPRHKITKRGQNVTFRCDPISEHNRLYWYRQTLGQGPEFLTYFQNEAQLEKSRLLSDRFSAERPKGSFSTLEIQRTEQGDSAMYLCASSRGLAENTDTQYFGPGTRLTVL.

To note about this clonotype: A single base separates this from a much larger clone, so it may be a read error. This rearrangement joins TRBV29-1 to TRBJ1-1; D not resolved. Germline V lookup: CDR1 SQVTM, CDR2 ANQGSEA. This CDR3 contains 14 residues. V lost 6 bases, J lost 0 bases, and 14 bases lay in between. CDR3 amino acids: CSVDVGALNTEAFF. The CDR3 DNA reads as TGCAGCGTGGATGTGGGCGCTTTGAACACTGAAGCTTTCTTT.

This clonotype showed up just a few times. CDR3 DNA: TGTGCCAGCAGCCAAAATCTACAGGTCAGACTGTCCAAAAACATTCAGTACTTC. It yields the protein CASSQNLQVRLSKNIQYF. The chain links TRBV3-1 to TRBJ2-4; D is possibly TRBD1 (5 bases). There are 18 residues in the CDR3. Per germline, CDR1 LGHDT and CDR2 YNNKEL (reference sequence). V was pared by 2 bases and J by 2 bases, with 19 bases between.

In this sample, this clonotype turned up a few times. The V call is TRBV6-1, the J call TRBJ2-1; 9 bases are shared with TRBD1. The V segment lost 6 bases and the J segment 0 bases; nucleotides outside the gene matches: 6. This CDR3 comprises 16 residues. CDR1 and CDR2 from the germline V gene are MNHNS and SASEGT. CDR3 loop: CASSKGTGSSYNEQFF. The CDR3 DNA reads as TGTGCCAGCAGCAAAGGGACAGGGAGCTCCTACAATGAGCAGTTCTTC.